A single sample is the source of the 2 T cell receptor beta chains below, sequenced in a study of blood T cell repertoires in COVID-19. Assay: immunoSEQ multiplex PCR; the TCRdb copy retains only in-frame clones and omits some. The sample carries 97,000 or so clones, 81% recorded once. Sequencing was done on a sample of peripheral blood. The receptor set was obtained from a man aged 55 to 70 with acute or convalescent COVID-19.

The chain links TRBV6-1 to TRBJ2-1; 11 nucleotides align to TRBD2. Losses at the gene ends were 4 bases for V and 7 bases for J; bases not matched to a gene: 9. CDR3 size: 16 residues. Germline loops: CDR1 MNHNS, CDR2 SASEGT. The CDR3 loop is CASSAQTSGTENEQFF. The CDR3, as DNA: TGTGCCAGCAGTGCCCAGACTAGCGGGACAGAAAATGAGCAGTTCTTC.

J is TRBJ2-7 and V is TRBV27; 8 bases line up with TRBD1. After removal of 4 bases from V and 6 bases from J, the junction contained 8 bases not matched to a gene. Germline assignment: CDR1 MNHEY and CDR2 SMNVEV (reference sequence). The CDR3 contains 14 residues. CDR3 sequence: CASSSWTGMGEQYF. DNA of the CDR3: TGTGCCAGCAGTTCGTGGACAGGGATGGGCGAGCAGTACTTC.